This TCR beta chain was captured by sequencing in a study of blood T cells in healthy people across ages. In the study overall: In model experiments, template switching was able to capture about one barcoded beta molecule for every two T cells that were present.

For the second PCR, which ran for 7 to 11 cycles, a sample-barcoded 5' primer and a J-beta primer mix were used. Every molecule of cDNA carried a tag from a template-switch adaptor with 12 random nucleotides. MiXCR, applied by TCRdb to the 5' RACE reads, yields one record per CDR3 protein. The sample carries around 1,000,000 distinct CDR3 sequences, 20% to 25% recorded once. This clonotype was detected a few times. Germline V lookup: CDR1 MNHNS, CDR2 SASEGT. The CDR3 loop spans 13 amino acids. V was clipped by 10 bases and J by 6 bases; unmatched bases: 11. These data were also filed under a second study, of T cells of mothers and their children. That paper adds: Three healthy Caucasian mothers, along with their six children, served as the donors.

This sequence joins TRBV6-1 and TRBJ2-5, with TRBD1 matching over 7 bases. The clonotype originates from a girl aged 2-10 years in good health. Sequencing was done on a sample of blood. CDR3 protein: CATSTGVRKTQYF. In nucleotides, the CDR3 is TGTGCCACTTCTACAGGGGTGAGAAAGACCCAGTACTTC.